The present T cell receptor (beta chain) was sequenced within a study of cytomegalovirus exposure and HLA in healthy donors (TCRdb year 2017). Background on the whole study: An earlier analysis of fewer than 750 of the donors reported roughly 300 Gb of sequence data and about 120 million unique TCR beta sequences obtained from 150 million to 200 million T cells. An early release that covered 500 to 800 HLA-typed donors contained about 300 gigabases of sequencing data and roughly 84 million unique TCR sequences. Of the 350 to 400 genotyped donors, approximately 82% fell in the genetic ancestry cluster associated with self-reported Caucasian donors. The aim of the study was to test whether cataloging public T cell receptors could identify signatures of past pathogen exposure. The study profiled the T cell repertoires of fewer than 850 subjects by immunosequencing and related them to cytomegalovirus serostatus. Besides the first cohort of 666 subjects, a separate validation cohort made up of roughly 130 different subjects was used. The study combined high-throughput TCR immunosequencing, statistical association of individual TCRs with disease status, and machine learning to predict cytomegalovirus infection status. In a later analysis, previously published TCR beta repertoires from about 640 donors were re-analyzed and high-resolution HLA genotyping was added so that TCR occurrence patterns could be studied. Rather than drawing on any new phenotypic data, the later analysis identified candidate immune exposures from TCR beta sequences and the way those sequences occurred across donors. An earlier analysis of some 600 of the donors applied high-throughput TCR beta sequencing to assess whether each TCR beta V gene segment acted as functional or pseudogenic. Alongside the repertoire data, information on donor age, sex, ethnicity and CMV serostatus was compiled. In a later genetic analysis, genome-wide SNP genotypes for about 65% of the roughly 700 donors were used, and that subset was treated as a discovery cohort. Every discovery cohort repertoire had been produced on one sequencing platform. HLA typing included class I and class II loci at four-digit resolution. The number of typed donors differed by locus: roughly 620-630 for A, B, C, DRB1 and DQB1; 522 for DQA1; approximately 600 for DPA1; and around 490 for DPB1. Because of strong linkage in the cohort, five DR-DQ haplotypes were treated as single units for association and clustering. Among 398 genotyped donors of the cohort, an average of about 240,000 unique TCR beta nucleotide sequences were sequenced per donor, 15% to 20% of them non-productive. What the study reported, not specific to this receptor: According to a later genetic analysis, donors in an Asian-associated ancestry cluster had fewer N-insertions in productive TCRs than the approximately 700-donor mean. Broadly in line with IMGT annotations, most TCR beta V segments showed up in productive rearrangements about 90% or about 30% of the time in an earlier analysis of approximately 640 of the donors. Some IMGT-functional V segments, including TRBV6-2 and TRBV6-3, could not be told apart with the 87-base-pair reads, so those segments were excluded. A cluster of highly shared sequence variants was judged likely to represent a technical artifact of the sequencing pipeline. Because HLA typing was unavailable for some donors at each locus, only the typed subset was used in association tests. Most TCR sequences were observed very rarely across donors, whereas some public TCRs were present in many individuals. A further reported finding was that TCR beta sequences accurately predicted the HLA-A and HLA-B alleles for most subjects in the first cohort. A total of 150 to 200 TCR beta chains were listed by the study as associated with cytomegalovirus. In a later analysis, HLA-associated TCR beta chains were found to be more clonally expanded and to have lower generation probabilities than equally common non-associated chains. A later analysis reported that several top co-occurrence clusters appeared linked to parvovirus B19, influenza, CMV and Epstein-Barr virus. Presence/absence analyses assumed roughly uniform sequencing depth across donors, an assumption that may not hold. Because counts were too low, fewer than 20 rarely observed V segments, including chromosome 9 orphons, were excluded from the earlier analysis of 587 of the donors. A later analysis associated about 16,000 TCR beta sequences with specific HLA alleles at a false discovery rate of 0.05. According to a later analysis, TCR association rates differed among HLA loci, with DRB1 alleles showing the most associated TCRs and HLA-C alleles showing the fewest. It was suggested by the authors that the approach could potentially be generalized to other disease states and immunological phenotypes. A few of the identified cytomegalovirus-associated TCR beta chains were confirmed in vitro to be specific for cytomegalovirus antigens. When HLA alleles, especially DR and DQ, strongly co-occurred, attributing TCR associations to individual alleles was difficult. The cohort was sequenced for TCR beta chains only, and without alpha or paired-chain data the features that could be detected were limited. V-gene and J-gene trimming of TCR beta chains was associated with a missense DCLRE1C variant in a later genetic analysis, and the association was replicated in an independent cohort. Immune exposure information for the cohort was limited to CMV serostatus. A later analysis found that most CMV-associated TCR beta chains appeared HLA-restricted, with HLA associations seemingly driven largely by CMV exposure. The classifier was reported to diagnose cytomegalovirus status with high specificity and sensitivity in both the original cohort and the validation cohort. Correlated functional status among segregating V segments might reflect linkage disequilibrium, but an unknown experimental factor could not be ruled out.

In total, 630 or so healthy bone marrow donors made up the cohort. At the time of sampling, all cohort members were nominally healthy, though unrecorded immune exposures were likely present. The donor tested CMV seronegative, placing the donor among the roughly 400 seronegative members of the cohort. A peripheral blood sample was collected from each donor, and TCR beta sequencing was performed on peripheral blood mononuclear cells. The Qiagen DNeasy Blood Extraction Kit was used to extract genomic DNA from the blood cell samples. Deletion took 4 bases off V and 3 bases off J, with a span of 13 bases between the germline ends. Measured from the cysteine to the phenylalanine, the CDR3 is 15 residues long. Just the 45-base CDR3 DNA is kept, in frame starting at base 1. For CDR1 and CDR2, the germline V gene lists SGHDN and FVKESK. Concerning this clone: Its binding antigen is unknown. The sample holds no much larger clone one base away, and base qualities are not on file.

Receptors were amplified or captured by the immunoSEQ multiplex PCR assay. For the multiplex PCR, a mixture combining 60 forward primers for TCR Vbeta segments and 13 reverse primers for TCR Jbeta segments was used. Amplification of the CDR3 region of rearranged TCR beta genes was performed with a multiplex PCR assay on genomic DNA. Amplified TCR beta libraries were sequenced as 87-base-pair reads on the Illumina HiSeq System. Regarding the original processing steps: Across the 670 or so repertoires, a later analysis counted tens of millions of unique TCR beta chains, around 11 million of which were shared by at least two donors. A nearest-neighbor algorithm error-corrected the raw reads and collapsed the reads into unique sequences, merging closely related sequences to remove PCR and sequencing errors. CDR3 sequences were aligned to IMGT reference sequences to assign V, D and J gene segments. Each retained sequence needed at least a six-nucleotide match to both a V gene segment and a J gene segment. Rearrangements were called productive when the CDR3 lacked stop codons and stayed in frame with V and J; all others were non-productive. CDR3 was defined according to IMGT convention as the region running from the second conserved V-encoded cysteine to the conserved J-encoded phenylalanine. The earlier analysis of around 640 of the donors excluded sequences that lacked an unambiguous match to a single V gene segment. An earlier analysis of several hundred of the donors classified V segments as functional when productive rearrangements were above 56.7% and as segregating when the standard deviation between donors was above 5%. A statistical classification framework was built to diagnose cytomegalovirus status from the catalog of TCR beta chain sequences. In a later analysis, V and J genes were assigned by comparing TCR nucleotide sequences against IMGT/GENE-DB human TR gene sequences. In a later analysis, CDR3 sequences and most-parsimonious VDJ recombination scenarios were assigned using the TCRdist pipeline. In a later analysis, every TCR beta chain was defined by the combination of its CDR3 amino acid sequence and its V-gene family, and reads without a unique V-gene family were dropped. A later analysis removed 592 highly shared, low-generation-probability nucleotide sequences to deal with suspected cross-contamination and a sequencing artifact. In a later analysis, a clonal expansion index for each public chain was calculated from normalized within-repertoire ranks of inferred template counts. A later analysis computed generation probabilities with a VDJ recombination model fitted to out-of-frame rearrangements, and checked the results against IGoR. A later analysis scored TCR-TCR, TCR-HLA and TCR-CMV co-occurrence with hypergeometric tests, applying a repertoire-size bias correction to TCR pairs. A later analysis estimated false discovery rates by permuting HLA or CMV assignments 20 times. In a later analysis, co-occurring TCRs were grouped using DBSCAN, and TCRdist sequence similarity was added for clustering within HLA-allele-positive subsets. Repertoires with fewer than 30,000 or more than 120,000 public chains were left out of co-occurrence clustering, as were a handful of repertoires with anomalous nucleotide sharing. Here the immuneACCESS table is served through TCRdb, limited to in-frame sequences with V and J called. Missing clones are a known gap in these copies; in checked studies unresolved V genes cover under half, and the rest lacks a known reason. That table is the source of V, J and clone size, and D and trimming were worked out from the DNA. The sample table contains approximately 100,000 clones; only one count was recorded for approximately 79% of them. The ten largest account for 3% to 4% of the sample.

The source material was PBMCs. The sequence was collected from a woman aged 40 to 50 in good health and CMV-seronegative. The chain joins TRBV14 to TRBJ2-1; the best D guess is TRBD1, with 6 bases matching. The sequenced DNA: TGTGCCAGCAGCCCCGGACAGCTATACTACAATGAGCAGTTCTTC. This translates into CASSPGQLYYNEQFF.